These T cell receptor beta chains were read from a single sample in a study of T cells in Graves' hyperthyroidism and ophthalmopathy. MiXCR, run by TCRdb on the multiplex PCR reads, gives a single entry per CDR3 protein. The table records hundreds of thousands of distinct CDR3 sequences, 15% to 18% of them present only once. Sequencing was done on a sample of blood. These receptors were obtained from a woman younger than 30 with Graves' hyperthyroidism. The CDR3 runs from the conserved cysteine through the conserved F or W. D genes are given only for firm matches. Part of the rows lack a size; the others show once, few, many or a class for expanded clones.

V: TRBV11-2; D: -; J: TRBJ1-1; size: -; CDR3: CASSWGRGGRNTEAFF; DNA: TGTGCCAGCAGCTGGGGTAGGGGGGGGCGCAACACTGAAGCTTTCTTT
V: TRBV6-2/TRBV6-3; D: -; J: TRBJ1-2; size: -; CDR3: CASSYSRAPLNGYTF; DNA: TGTGCCAGCAGTTACTCAAGGGCCCCGCTAAATGGCTACACCTTC
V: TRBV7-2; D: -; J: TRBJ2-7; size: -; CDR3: CASGLWTSYEQYF; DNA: TGTGCCAGCGGCTTATGGACGTCCTACGAGCAGTACTTC
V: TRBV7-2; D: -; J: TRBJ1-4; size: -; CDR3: CASSEGGYEKLFF; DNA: TGTGCCAGCAGCGAGGGGGGATATGAAAAACTGTTTTTT
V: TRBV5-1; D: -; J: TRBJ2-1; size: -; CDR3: CASSWGDKQFF; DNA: TGCGCCAGCAGCTGGGGTGACAAGCAGTTCTTC
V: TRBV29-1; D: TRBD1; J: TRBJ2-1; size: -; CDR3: CSVEGTGPPFF; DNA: TGCAGCGTTGAGGGGACAGGCCCGCCGTTCTTC
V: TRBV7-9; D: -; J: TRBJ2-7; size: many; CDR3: CASSLGGRPSYEQYF; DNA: TGTGCCAGCAGCTTAGGTGGCCGCCCCTCCTACGAGCAGTACTTC
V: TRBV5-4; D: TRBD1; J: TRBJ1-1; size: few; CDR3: CASSYDRGVNTEAFF; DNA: TGTGCCAGCAGCTATGACAGGGGAGTGAACACTGAAGCTTTCTTT
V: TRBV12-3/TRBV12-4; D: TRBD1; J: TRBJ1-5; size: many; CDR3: CASSTGQGLAQPQHF; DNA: TGTGCCAGCAGTACAGGACAGGGGTTGGCTCAGCCCCAGCATTTT
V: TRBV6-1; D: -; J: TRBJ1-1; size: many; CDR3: CASTLRGNTEAFF; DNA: TGTGCCAGCACCCTGAGGGGGAACACTGAAGCTTTCTTT
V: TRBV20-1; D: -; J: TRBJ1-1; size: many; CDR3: CSARRGRGLNTEAFF; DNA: TGCAGTGCTAGAAGGGGTCGGGGACTGAACACTGAAGCTTTCTTT
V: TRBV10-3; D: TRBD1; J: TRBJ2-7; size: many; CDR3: CAISESRTGPYEQYF; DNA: TGTGCCATCAGTGAGTCTAGGACAGGGCCCTACGAGCAGTACTTC
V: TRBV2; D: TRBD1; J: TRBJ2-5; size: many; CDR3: CASKPDRVQETQYF; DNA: TGTGCCAGCAAACCCGACAGGGTGCAAGAGACCCAGTACTTC
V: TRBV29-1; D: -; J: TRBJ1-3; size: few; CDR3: CSVVQDGNTIYF; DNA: TGCAGCGTTGTCCAAGACGGAAACACCATATATTTT
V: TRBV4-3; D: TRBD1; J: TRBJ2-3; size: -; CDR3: CASSQGPGTGGMTDTQYF; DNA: TGCGCCAGCAGCCAAGGTCCCGGGACAGGGGGGATGACAGATACGCAGTATTTT
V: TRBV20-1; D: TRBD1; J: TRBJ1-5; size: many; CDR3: CSAPRGGQGIGQPQHF; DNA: TGCAGTGCTCCGAGGGGGGGACAGGGGATTGGTCAGCCCCAGCATTTT
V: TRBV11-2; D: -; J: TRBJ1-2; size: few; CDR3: CASSLVEYGYTF; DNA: TGTGCCAGCAGCTTAGTAGAATATGGCTACACCTTC
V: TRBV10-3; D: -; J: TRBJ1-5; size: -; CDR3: CAISEYSRLQPQHF; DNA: TGTGCCATCAGTGAGTACAGCAGACTCCAGCCCCAGCATTTT
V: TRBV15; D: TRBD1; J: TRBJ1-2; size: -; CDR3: CATSRELSGQGDGYTF; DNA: TGTGCCACCAGCAGAGAATTGTCCGGACAGGGGGACGGCTACACCTTC
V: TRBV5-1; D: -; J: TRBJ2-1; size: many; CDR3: CASGRDRLVNEQFF; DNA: TGCGCCAGCGGGAGGGACAGGTTGGTCAATGAGCAGTTCTTC
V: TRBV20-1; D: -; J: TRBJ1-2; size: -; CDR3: CSAREETLNPLYGYTF; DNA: TGCAGTGCTAGAGAGGAGACACTAAACCCTCTCTATGGCTACACCTTC
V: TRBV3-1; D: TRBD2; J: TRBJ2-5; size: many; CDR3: CASSLLAGDKETQYF; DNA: TGTGCCAGCAGCCTCCTAGCGGGGGACAAAGAGACCCAGTACTTC
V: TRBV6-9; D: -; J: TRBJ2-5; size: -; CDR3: CASSYGQLQEAQYF; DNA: TGTGCCAGCAGTTACGGACAGCTCCAAGAGGCCCAGTACTTC
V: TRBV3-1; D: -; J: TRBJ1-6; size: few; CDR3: CASSQDAGRSPLHF; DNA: TGTGCCAGCAGCCAAGATGCAGGGAGGTCACCCCTCCACTTT
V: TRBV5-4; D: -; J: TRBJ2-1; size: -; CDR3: CASSLVAGINEQFF; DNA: TGTGCCAGCAGCTTGGTAGCAGGGATCAATGAGCAGTTCTTC
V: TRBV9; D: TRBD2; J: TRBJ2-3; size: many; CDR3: CASSFHLAGFVGAPVDSTQYF; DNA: TGTGCCAGCAGCTTCCACCTAGCGGGATTCGTAGGGGCACCGGTAGACAGTACGCAGTATTTT
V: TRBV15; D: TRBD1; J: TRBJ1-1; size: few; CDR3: CASGQVNTEAFF; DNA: TGTGCCAGTGGACAGGTAAACACTGAAGCTTTCTTT
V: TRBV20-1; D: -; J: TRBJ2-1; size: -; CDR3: CSATPDQIGDWRNEQFF; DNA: TGCAGTGCTACCCCCGACCAGATAGGGGATTGGCGCAATGAGCAGTTCTTC
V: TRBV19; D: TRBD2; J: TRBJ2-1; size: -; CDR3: CASRRSGGFYNEQFF; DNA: TGTGCCAGTAGGCGTAGCGGGGGGTTCTACAATGAGCAGTTCTTC
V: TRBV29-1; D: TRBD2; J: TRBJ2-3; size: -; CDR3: CSLGLAGGPGTQYF; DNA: TGCAGCCTGGGACTAGCGGGAGGGCCTGGTACGCAGTATTTT
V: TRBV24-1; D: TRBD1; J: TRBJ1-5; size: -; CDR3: CATSDTRTGVSQPQHF; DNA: TGTGCCACCAGTGACACCCGGACAGGGGTTTCGCAGCCCCAGCATTTT